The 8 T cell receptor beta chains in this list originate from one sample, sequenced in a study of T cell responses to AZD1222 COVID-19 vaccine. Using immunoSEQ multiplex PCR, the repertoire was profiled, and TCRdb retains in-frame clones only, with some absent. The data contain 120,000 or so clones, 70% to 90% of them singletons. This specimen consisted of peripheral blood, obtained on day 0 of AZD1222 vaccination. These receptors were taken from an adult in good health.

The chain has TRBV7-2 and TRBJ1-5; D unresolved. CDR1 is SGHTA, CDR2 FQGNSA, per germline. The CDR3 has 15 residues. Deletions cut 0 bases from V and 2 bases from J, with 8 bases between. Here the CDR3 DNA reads TGTGCCAGCAGCTTAGCATCTTTTGGCAATCAGCCCCAGCATTTT. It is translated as CASSLASFGNQPQHF. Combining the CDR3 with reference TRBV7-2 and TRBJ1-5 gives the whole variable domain GAGVSQSPSNKVTEKGKDVELRCDPISGHTALYWYRQSLGQGLEFLIYFQGNSAPDKSGLPSDRFSAERTGGSVSTLTIQRTQQEDSAVYLCASSLASFGNQPQHFGDGTRLSIL.

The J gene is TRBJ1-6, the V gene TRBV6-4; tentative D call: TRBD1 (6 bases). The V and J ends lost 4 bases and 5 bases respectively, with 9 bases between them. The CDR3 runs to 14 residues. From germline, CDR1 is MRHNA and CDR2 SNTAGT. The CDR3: CASSATGNNSPLHF. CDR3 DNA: TGTGCCAGCAGTGCCACAGGGAATAATTCACCCCTCCACTTT.

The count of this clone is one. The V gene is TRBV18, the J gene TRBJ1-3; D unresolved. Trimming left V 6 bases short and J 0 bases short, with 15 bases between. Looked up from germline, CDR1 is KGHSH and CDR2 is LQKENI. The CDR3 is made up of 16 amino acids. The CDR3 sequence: CASSKSGVSSGNTIYF. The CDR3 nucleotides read TGTGCCAGCTCTAAATCGGGAGTGAGCTCTGGAAACACCATATATTTT.

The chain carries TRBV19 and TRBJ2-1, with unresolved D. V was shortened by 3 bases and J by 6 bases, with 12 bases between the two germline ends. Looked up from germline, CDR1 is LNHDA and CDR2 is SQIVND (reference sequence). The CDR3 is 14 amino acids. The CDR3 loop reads CASSIRHTGNEQFF. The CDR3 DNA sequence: TGTGCCAGTAGTATCCGGCATACCGGCAATGAGCAGTTCTTC.

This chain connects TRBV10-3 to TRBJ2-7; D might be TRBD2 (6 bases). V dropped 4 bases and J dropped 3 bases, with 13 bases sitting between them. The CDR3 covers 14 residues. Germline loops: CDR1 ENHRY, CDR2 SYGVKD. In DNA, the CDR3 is TGTGCCATCAGTGGCGGGACTGCTAGCTACGAGCAGTACTTC. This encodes CAISGGTASYEQYF.

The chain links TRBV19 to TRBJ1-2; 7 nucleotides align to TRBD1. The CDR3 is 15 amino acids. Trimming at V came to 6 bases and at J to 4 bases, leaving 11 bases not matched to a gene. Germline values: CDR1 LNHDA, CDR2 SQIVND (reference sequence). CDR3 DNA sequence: TGTGCCAGTAGAAGTATTACAGGGGCCTCCTATGGCTACACCTTC. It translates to CASRSITGASYGYTF.

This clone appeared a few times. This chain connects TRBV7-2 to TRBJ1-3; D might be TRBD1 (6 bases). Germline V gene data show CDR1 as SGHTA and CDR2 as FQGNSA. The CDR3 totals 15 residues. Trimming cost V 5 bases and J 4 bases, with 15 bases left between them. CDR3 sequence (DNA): TGTGCCAGCAGCGGCCTGAACAGGGCAGGAAACACCATATATTTT. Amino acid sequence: CASSGLNRAGNTIYF.

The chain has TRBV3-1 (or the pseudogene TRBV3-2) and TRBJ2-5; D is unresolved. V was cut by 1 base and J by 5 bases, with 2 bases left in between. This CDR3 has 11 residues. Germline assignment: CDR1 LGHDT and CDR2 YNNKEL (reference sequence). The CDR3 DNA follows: TGTGCCAGCAGCCAAGCCGAGACCCAGTACTTC. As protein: CASSQAETQYF.